This T cell receptor (beta chain) was found in a study of T cell responses to AZD1222 COVID-19 vaccine. Study at large: Second doses that came at about 4 or about 12 weeks were put together. Study results and limitations: Regions 160-218 and 743-854 held dominance among vaccine-associated CD4 TCRs, which spanned spike. Recipients of AZD1222 seropositive at baseline numbered only 5 or 6. Mostly white British, mostly female donors; authors suggested clonal diversity may be underestimated.

As regards this clone: Antigen: not known.

The repertoire was sequenced with immunoSEQ multiplex PCR; TCRdb's copy has only in-frame clones and lacks some. The sample has fewer than 200,000 clones; roughly 92% are singletons. Germline V gene data show CDR1 as SGHDT and CDR2 as YYEEEE. V dropped 2 bases and J dropped 3 bases, with 5 bases sitting between them. This CDR3 comprises 12 residues. The TCR was taken from an adult in good health. The material sequenced was peripheral blood, taken on day 0 of AZD1222 vaccination. This rearrangement joins TRBV5-6 to TRBJ1-1; no reliable D call. CDR3 sequence: CASSFRYTEAFF. The CDR3 coding sequence is TGTGCCAGCAGCTTCAGGTACACTGAAGCTTTCTTT.